These 32 T cell receptor beta chains came from one sample sequenced in a study of T cells in Graves' hyperthyroidism and ophthalmopathy. Amplified TCR beta CDR3 regions came from RNA transcripts. The HTBI primer set drove a first-round RT-PCR of the TCR CDR3. TCRdb redid the calling of the multiplex PCR reads with MiXCR, one entry per CDR3 protein. The sample yields approximately 700,000 distinct CDR3 sequences, roughly 46% seen once. The sample consisted of peripheral blood or thyroid tissue (not recorded which). Receptors originate from an adult man with Graves' disease, either hyperthyroidism or ophthalmopathy (not recorded which).

J is TRBJ2-7 and V is TRBV6-1; 7 positions agree with TRBD2. Germline values: CDR1 MNHNS, CDR2 SASEGT. This CDR3 spans 10 amino acids. CDR3 coding DNA: TGTGCCAGCATCGGCGGGAGTATGGAGGTC. Protein sequence: CASIGGSMEV.

This chain uses TRBV11-2 with TRBJ1-5, with 9 bases that match TRBD1. J gave up 1 base and V 9 bases, and 10 bases lay outside the gene matches. This CDR3 spans 16 amino acids. The V gene's germline CDR1 is SGHAT and CDR2 FQNNGV. The CDR3: CASRGGTGTSNQPQHF. The CDR3 nucleotides are TGTGCCAGTAGAGGGGGGACAGGGACAAGCAATCAGCCCCAGCATTTT.

On this clonotype: Because the CDR3 is missing its conserved closing phenylalanine or tryptophan, this is likely a read error. The chain employs TRBV10-3 and TRBJ1-1; possibly TRBD1 for D (6 bases). Deletions cut 0 bases from V and 2 bases from J, with 7 bases between. CDR1 is ENHRY and CDR2 is SYGVKD in the germline V gene. This CDR3 has 14 amino acids. CDR3 sequence (DNA): TGTGCCATCAGTGAGTCGACAGGAAACACTGAAGCTTTCCTT. Translated: CAISESTGNTEAFL.

This clonotype was detected a few times. The rearrangement links TRBV19 to TRBJ1-2; D uncertain. The V gene's germline CDR1 is LNHDA and CDR2 SQIVND (reference sequence). The germline V and J ends were trimmed by 0 bases and 6 bases, with 5 bases remaining between them. This CDR3 is 12 amino acids long. The CDR3 DNA sequence: TGTGCCAGTAGTATAGAAGGGAATGGCTACACCTTC. Translating gives CASSIEGNGYTF.

Many counts were recorded for this clonotype. This rearrangement joins TRBV24-1 to TRBJ1-5; D call uncertain. Germline loops: CDR1 KGHDR, CDR2 SFDVKD. CDR3 length: 15 amino acids. Trimming left V 4 bases short and J 4 bases short, with 13 bases between. The CDR3 sequence is CATSDRTGINQPQHF. CDR3 coding DNA: TGTGCCACCAGTGACCGGACGGGAATTAATCAGCCCCAGCATTTT.

This chain uses TRBV24-1 with TRBJ1-2; a weak D match, TRBD1 (5 bases). With 4 bases removed from V and 4 bases from J, the gap between germline ends came to 12 bases. This CDR3 contains 14 residues. Germline V gene data show CDR1 as KGHDR and CDR2 as SFDVKD. The CDR3 DNA sequence: TGTGCCACCAGTGAGCAGGGTGAAAGCTATGGCTACACCTTC. This gives the protein CATSEQGESYGYTF.

This clonotype occurred many times. The chain combines TRBV15 with TRBJ1-4; maybe TRBD1 (6 bases). The germline CDR1 and CDR2 sequences are LNHNV and YYDKDF (reference sequence). The CDR3 has 15 amino acids. Between the trimmed V and J ends, which lost 0 bases and 1 base, there was a span of 6 bases. CDR3 in DNA: TGTGCCACCAGCAGAGACAGGGGAACTAATGAAAAACTGTTTTTT. Protein sequence: CATSRDRGTNEKLFF. Together with reference TRBV15 and TRBJ1-4, the CDR3 gives the full variable domain: DAMVIQNPRYQVTQFGKPVTLSCSQTLNHNVMYWYQQKSSQAPKLLFHYYDKDFNNEADTPDNFQSRRPNTSFCFLDIRSPGLGDTAMYLCATSRDRGTNEKLFFGSGTQLSVL.

This clonotype has only one observation. The chain links TRBV2 to TRBJ1-1; unclear D gene. V lost 6 bases, J lost 4 bases, and 12 bases lay in between. The germline V gene encodes CDR1 SNHLY and CDR2 FYNNEI. The CDR3 has 13 amino acids. The DNA for the CDR3 is TGTGCCAGCAGCCGACCCGCCCTCACTGAAGCTTTCTTT. Encoded protein: CASSRPALTEAFF. Looking up the rest from reference TRBV2 and TRBJ1-1 gives the full variable domain: EPEVTQTPSHQVTQMGQEVILRCVPISNHLYFYWYRQILGQKVEFLVSFYNNEISEKSEIFDDQFSVERPDGSNFTLKIRSTKLEDSAMYFCASSRPALTEAFFGQGTRLTVV.

The chain employs TRBV10-3 and TRBJ1-4; D is possibly TRBD1 (6 bases). Trimming left V 2 bases short and J 8 bases short, with 9 bases between. CDR1 and CDR2 from the germline V gene are ENHRY and SYGVKD. The CDR3 spans 13 residues. The CDR3 reads CAISEGQGEKLFF. The CDR3 coding sequence is TGTGCCATCAGTGAGGGGCAGGGGGAAAAACTGTTTTTT.

This clonotype was recorded a few times. The CDR3 protein is CASRLRRQGGASEKLFF. DNA of the CDR3: TGTGCCAGCAGGTTACGCCGTCAAGGGGGCGCGAGTGAAAAACTGTTTTTT. The chain is built from TRBV12-3 or TRBV12-4 and TRBJ1-4; TRBD1 agrees at 7 bases. The CDR3 runs 17 residues. V lost 6 bases and J lost 7; bases outside the gene matches: 17.

The rearrangement joins TRBV20-1 to TRBJ2-7, with TRBD1 identical over 7 bases. The ends lost 6 bases at V and 4 bases at J; junction bases unmatched: 3. Germline V CDR1 and CDR2: DFQATT, SNEGSKA (reference sequence). CDR3 length: 11 residues. The DNA of the CDR3 is TGCAGTGCGGGCAGGGGGTACGAGCAGTACTTC. Translated, it gives CSAGRGYEQYF.

V usage is TRBV6-5 and J usage is TRBJ1-1; no clear D. V lost 5 bases, J lost 3 bases, and 13 bases lay in between. The CDR3 is made up of 14 amino acids. The germline CDR1 and CDR2 sequences are MNHEY and SVGAGI. The CDR3, as DNA: TGTGCCAGCAGTCACGGCGTAATGGACACTGAAGCTTTCTTT. Encoded protein: CASSHGVMDTEAFF.

Many counts were recorded for this clonotype. The V call is TRBV10-3, the J call TRBJ2-7, with D unclear. Deletions cut 2 bases from V and 0 bases from J, with 5 bases between. Germline V lookup: CDR1 ENHRY, CDR2 SYGVKD. The CDR3 totals 13 residues. The CDR3 reads CAISEISSYEQYF. CDR3 nucleotides: TGTGCCATCAGTGAGATCAGCTCCTACGAGCAGTACTTC.

V usage is TRBV20-1 and J usage is TRBJ2-7; the match to TRBD2 covers 9 bases. CDR3 size: 14 residues. The germline V gene encodes CDR1 DFQATT and CDR2 SNEGSKA (reference sequence). The CDR3 region has the DNA TGCAGCACCCAGCGCGGGAGGGCCAGATACGAGCAGTACTTC. This translates into CSTQRGRARYEQYF.

This clonotype was counted once. The chain employs TRBV24-1 and TRBJ2-5; 14 bases map to TRBD2. The germline V gene encodes CDR1 KGHDR and CDR2 SFDVKD. The CDR3 consists of 17 residues. V lost 3 bases to trimming and J lost 4 bases; unmatched junction nucleotides: 6. The CDR3 sequence: CATSDPFGLAGGETQYF. DNA for the CDR3: TGTGCCACCAGTGATCCGTTCGGACTAGCGGGGGGAGAGACCCAGTACTTC.

This clonotype was counted a few times. The rearrangement uses TRBV5-5 and TRBJ1-4; D may be TRBD1 (6 bases). From germline, CDR1 is SGHKS and CDR2 YYEKEE (reference sequence). This CDR3 has 17 amino acids. V lost 0 bases and J 4 bases, leaving 16 bases between the germline ends. CDR3 amino acids: CASSLEHPDSLNEKLFF. The DNA of the CDR3 is TGTGCCAGCAGCTTGGAACATCCGGACAGTCTTAATGAAAAACTGTTTTTT.

V and J are TRBV6-5 and TRBJ2-6, with D unresolved. Trimming left V 4 bases short and J 17 bases short, with 9 bases between. This CDR3 is built from 10 residues. The germline gives CDR1 MNHEY, CDR2 SVGAGI. As DNA, the CDR3 is TGTGCCAGCAGTTTTGGACCCTTGACTTTC. It yields the protein CASSFGPLTF.

The chain uses TRBV24-1 and TRBJ1-5; 7 bases align to TRBD1. The V gene end was trimmed by 6 bases and the J gene end by 1 base; junction bases not matched to a gene: 5. Germline V gene sequence: CDR1 KGHDR, CDR2 SFDVKD. This CDR3 has 15 residues. Written as DNA, the CDR3 is TGTGCCACCAGTTGGGGACAGTCGAGCAATCAGCCCCAGCATTTT. Amino acids: CATSWGQSSNQPQHF.

The chain has TRBV2 and TRBJ1-2; D is unresolved. The CDR3 contains 15 residues. Germline-derived CDR1 and CDR2 are SNHLY and FYNNEI. Between the trimmed V and J ends, which lost 6 bases and 7 bases, there was a span of 21 bases. CDR3 amino acids: CASSPVRGGRVGYTF. In DNA, the CDR3 is TGTGCCAGCAGCCCCGTCCGGGGAGGGCGGGTTGGCTACACCTTC.

This rearrangement joins TRBV15 to TRBJ1-6; no firm D call. The V gene's germline CDR1 is LNHNV and CDR2 YYDKDF (reference sequence). V dropped 3 bases and J dropped 7 bases, with 16 bases sitting between them. The CDR3 length is 16 residues. Written as DNA, the CDR3 is TGTGCCACCAGCAGTGCTAGGGATGGGTGGAATTCACCCCTCCACTTT. Protein sequence: CATSSARDGWNSPLHF. The full variable domain, its missing parts supplied by reference TRBV15 and TRBJ1-6, is DAMVIQNPRYQVTQFGKPVTLSCSQTLNHNVMYWYQQKSSQAPKLLFHYYDKDFNNEADTPDNFQSRRPNTSFCFLDIRSPGLGDTAMYLCATSSARDGWNSPLHFGNGTRLTVT.

This clonotype was detected only a few times. The V and J genes are TRBV7-8 and TRBJ1-4, with TRBD1 as a possible D gene (6 bases). Trimming stripped 5 bases from V and 7 bases from J, with 14 bases between. Germline CDR1 reads SGHVS; CDR2 reads FQNEAQ. This CDR3 contains 14 residues. CDR3 sequence reads: CASSPLGGPEKLFF. The CDR3 DNA reads TGTGCCAGCAGCCCATTGGGGGGGCCTGAAAAACTGTTTTTT.

At least ten counts were recorded for this clonotype. The V gene is TRBV25-1, the J gene TRBJ2-7; D unclear. The CDR3 has 14 residues. CDR1 is MGHDK and CDR2 is SYGVNS in the germline V gene. V lost 6 bases and J 5 bases, leaving 17 bases between the germline ends. CDR3 nucleotide sequence: TGTGCCAGCAGACGTAGGCAAGCCGGAGACGAGCAGTACTTC. This encodes CASRRRQAGDEQYF.

The V gene is TRBV27, the J gene TRBJ1-5; D is possibly TRBD1 (5 bases). The CDR3 contains 17 residues. With 0 bases removed from V and 0 bases from J, the gap between germline ends came to 12 bases. Germline V gene sequence: CDR1 MNHEY, CDR2 SMNVEV (reference sequence). In DNA, the CDR3 is TGTGCCAGCAGTTTATCGCTCAGGGAGTATAGCAATCAGCCCCAGCATTTT. It yields the protein CASSLSLREYSNQPQHF.

This clonotype has a count of ten or more. The V call is TRBV20-1, the J call TRBJ1-1; D remains unclear. V lost 3 bases and J lost 1, with 6 bases in between. Germline V gene data show CDR1 as DFQATT and CDR2 as SNEGSKA (reference sequence). The CDR3 extends over 12 amino acids. CDR3 in amino acids: CSARRTNTEAFF. CDR3 DNA: TGCAGTGCTAGGAGGACGAACACTGAAGCTTTCTTT.

The chain links TRBV9 to TRBJ1-5, with a tentative D call TRBD1 (6 bases). The CDR3 extends over 13 amino acids. V lost 3 bases, J lost 7 bases, and 11 bases lay in between. CDR1 and CDR2 from the germline V gene are SGDLS and YYNGEE. CDR3 sequence (DNA): TGTGCCAGCAGCGCAGGGGAGGAACAGCCCCAGCATTTT. This encodes CASSAGEEQPQHF. The variable domain in full, with the rest retrieved from reference TRBV9 and TRBJ1-5, is DSGVTQTPKHLITATGQRVTLRCSPRSGDLSVYWYQQSLDQGLQFLIQYYNGEERAKGNILERFSAQQFPDLHSELNLSSLELGDSALYFCASSAGEEQPQHFGDGTRLSIL.

This clonotype appeared many times. The chain recombines TRBV5-1 with TRBJ2-7; TRBD1 agrees at 9 bases. The CDR3 extends over 14 amino acids. V lost 4 bases, J lost 7 bases, and 9 bases stayed unmatched. The germline V gene encodes CDR1 SGHRS and CDR2 YFSETQ. CDR3 in amino acids: CASSKGQGSGEQYF. In DNA form, the CDR3 reads TGCGCCAGCAGCAAGGGACAGGGCTCGGGGGAGCAGTACTTC.

This clonotype turned up a few times. The chain joins TRBV19 to TRBJ1-5; no clear D gene. The CDR3 loop spans 15 amino acids. Germline CDR1 is LNHDA and CDR2 is SQIVND (reference sequence). Trimming removed 5 bases from V and 0 bases from J, with 11 bases in between. CDR3 coding DNA: TGTGCCAGTAGTCCCCGGTTAAGTAGCAATCAGCCCCAGCATTTT. Its protein is CASSPRLSSNQPQHF.

This clonotype turned up a few times. The chain recombines TRBV20-1 with TRBJ1-2; D unresolved. This CDR3 is 13 amino acids long. Looked up from germline, CDR1 is DFQATT and CDR2 is SNEGSKA (reference sequence). Trimming cost V 4 bases and J 5 bases, with 14 bases left between them. CDR3 DNA: TGCAGTGCTATGGGGATCCTCCCTTATGGCTACACCTTC. Its translation is CSAMGILPYGYTF.

J is TRBJ2-7 and V is TRBV3-1; D call uncertain. The CDR3 loop spans 12 amino acids. CDR1 is LGHDT, CDR2 YNNKEL, per germline (reference sequence). Trimming shortened V by 6 bases and J by 1 base, and 7 bases separated the two germline ends. CDR3 amino acids: CASSTVSYEQYF. CDR3 DNA: TGTGCCAGCAGTACAGTTTCCTACGAGCAGTACTTC.

The chain combines TRBV7-3 with TRBJ2-7, with D perhaps matching TRBD2 (5 bases). The CDR3 has 15 amino acids. V lost 5 bases and J lost 7, with 21 bases in between. The germline CDR1 and CDR2 sequences are SGHTA and FQGTGA. CDR3 region: CASSQDRVPSREQYF. CDR3 nucleotides: TGTGCCAGCAGCCAAGATCGGGTCCCTAGCCGGGAGCAGTACTTC. Drawing the rest from reference TRBV7-3 and TRBJ2-7, the complete variable domain is GAGVSQTPSNKVTEKGKYVELRCDPISGHTALYWYRQSLGQGPEFLIYFQGTGAADDSGLPNDRFFAVRPEGSVSTLKIQRTERGDSAVYLCASSQDRVPSREQYFGPGTRLTVT.

Many counts were recorded for this clonotype. The chain links TRBV20-1 to TRBJ1-4; TRBD1 matches at 7 bases. The CDR3 is 14 amino acids. The V gene's germline CDR1 is DFQATT and CDR2 SNEGSKA (reference sequence). V lost 7 bases, J lost 8 bases, and 13 bases stayed unmatched. CDR3 nucleotides: TGCAGTGTTCTTTACCGAGACAGGGAGGAAAAACTGTTTTTT. Translation gives CSVLYRDREEKLFF.

This clonotype was seen only a few times. The V and J genes are TRBV7-6 and TRBJ1-1, with D unresolved. CDR3 length: 13 amino acids. Between the trimmed V and J ends, which lost 6 bases and 1 base, there was a span of 9 bases. Germline V gives CDR1 SGHVS, CDR2 FNYEAQ. CDR3 in DNA: TGTGCCAGCAGTTCCCCAGAGAACACTGAAGCTTTCTTT. This codes for CASSSPENTEAFF.